The present TCR beta chain was sequenced within a study of T-cell memory formation after mild COVID-19. Study overall: Each donor largely had its own TCR clusters.

The authors produced TCR alpha and TCR beta cDNA libraries with sample barcodes and UMIs by 5'RACE using constant-segment primers. TCRdb re-called the 5' RACE reads with MiXCR, one entry per CDR3 protein. The repertoire has around 110,000 distinct CDR3 sequences, 9.5% to 15% of them found once; the top ten carry more than 25%. Trimming removed 2 bases from V and 0 bases from J, with 17 bases in between. Germline CDR1 LGHNT, CDR2 FRNRAP. CDR3 length equals 18 residues. The study's findings and limits: The study detected some responding clones in pre-infection memory, suggesting cross-reactive memory joined.

As to this clonotype: Its antigen is not identified.

The receptor was derived from an adult woman who had mild COVID-19 (a few samples of this study predate the infection). Cell type and time point are not known. This chain uses TRBV12-5 with TRBJ2-1; D remains ambiguous. The specimen was PBMCs or a T cell subset sorted from them (not recorded which). CDR3 bases: TGTGCTAGTGGTTTGTCCTACCCCTACACCAGCTCCTACAATGAGCAGTTCTTC. It yields the protein CASGLSYPYTSSYNEQFF.